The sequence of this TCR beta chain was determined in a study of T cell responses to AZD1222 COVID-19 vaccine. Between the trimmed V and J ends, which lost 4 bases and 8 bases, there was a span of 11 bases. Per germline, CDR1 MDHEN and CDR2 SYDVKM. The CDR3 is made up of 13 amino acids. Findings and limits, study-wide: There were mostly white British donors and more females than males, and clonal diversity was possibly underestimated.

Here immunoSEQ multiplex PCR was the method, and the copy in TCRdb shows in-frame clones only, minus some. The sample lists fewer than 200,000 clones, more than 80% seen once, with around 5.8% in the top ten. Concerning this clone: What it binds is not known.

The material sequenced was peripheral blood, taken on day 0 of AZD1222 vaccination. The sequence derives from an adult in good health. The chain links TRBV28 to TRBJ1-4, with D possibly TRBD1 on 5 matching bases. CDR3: CASSSQGREKLFF. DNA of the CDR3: TGTGCCAGCAGTTCTCAGGGTAGGGAAAAACTGTTTTTT.